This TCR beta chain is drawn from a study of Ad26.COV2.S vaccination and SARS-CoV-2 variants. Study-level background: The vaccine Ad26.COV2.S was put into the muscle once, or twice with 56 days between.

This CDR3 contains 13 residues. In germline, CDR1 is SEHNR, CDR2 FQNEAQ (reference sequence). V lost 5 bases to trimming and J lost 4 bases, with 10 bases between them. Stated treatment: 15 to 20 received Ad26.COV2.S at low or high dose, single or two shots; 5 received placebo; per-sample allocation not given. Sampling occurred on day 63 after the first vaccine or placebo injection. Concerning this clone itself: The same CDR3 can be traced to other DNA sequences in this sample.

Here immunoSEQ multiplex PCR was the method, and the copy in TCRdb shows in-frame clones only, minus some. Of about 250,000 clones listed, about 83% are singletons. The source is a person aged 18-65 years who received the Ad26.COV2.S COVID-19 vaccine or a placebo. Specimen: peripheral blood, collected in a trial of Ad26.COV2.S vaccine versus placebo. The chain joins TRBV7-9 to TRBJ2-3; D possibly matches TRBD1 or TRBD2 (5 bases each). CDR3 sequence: CASSPRGPDTQYF. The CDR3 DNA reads TGTGCCAGCAGCCCGAGGGGTCCAGATACGCAGTATTTT.